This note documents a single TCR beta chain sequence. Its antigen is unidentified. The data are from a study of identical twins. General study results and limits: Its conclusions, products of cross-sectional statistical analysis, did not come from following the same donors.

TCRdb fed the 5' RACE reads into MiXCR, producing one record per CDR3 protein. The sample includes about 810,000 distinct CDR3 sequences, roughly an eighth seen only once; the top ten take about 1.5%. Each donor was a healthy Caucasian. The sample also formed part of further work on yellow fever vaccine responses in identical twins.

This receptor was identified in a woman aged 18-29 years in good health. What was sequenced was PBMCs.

CDR3 in DNA: TGCGCCAGCAGGACCCTTGGGACTGGGAGTTCACCCCTCCACTTT. This translates into CASRTLGTGSSPLHF. The J gene is TRBJ1-6, the V gene TRBV4-1; maybe TRBD1 (5 bases). Deletions cut 6 bases from V and 9 bases from J, with 18 bases between. CDR1 is MGHRA and CDR2 is YSYEKL in the germline V gene. The CDR3 runs to 15 residues.